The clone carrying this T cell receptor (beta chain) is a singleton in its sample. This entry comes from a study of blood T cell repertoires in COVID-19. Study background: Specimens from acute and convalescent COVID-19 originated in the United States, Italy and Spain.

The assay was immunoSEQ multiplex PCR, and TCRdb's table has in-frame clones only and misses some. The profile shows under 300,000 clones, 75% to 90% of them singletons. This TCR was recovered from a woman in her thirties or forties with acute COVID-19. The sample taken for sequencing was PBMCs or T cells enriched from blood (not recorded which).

CDR3: CASSIETTSGLSSYEQYF. CDR3 in DNA: TGTGCCAGTAGTATAGAGACGACTAGCGGGTTGAGCTCCTACGAGCAGTACTTC. This chain joins TRBV19 and TRBJ2-7; 10 nucleotides agree with TRBD2. The CDR3 length is 18 residues. Losses at the gene ends were 0 bases for V and 0 bases for J; bases not matched to a gene: 8. Germline V gene lookup returns CDR1 LNHDA and CDR2 SQIVND (reference sequence).